What follows describes a single T cell receptor (beta chain). This sample is part of a study of blood T cell repertoires in COVID-19. Study-level information: Italy, Spain and the United States were the sources of the convalescent and acute COVID-19 samples. T cells, B-cell-depleted T cells, or PBMCs supplied cDNA or gDNA.

Germline values: CDR1 SEHNR, CDR2 FQNEAQ (reference sequence). The CDR3 length is 17 residues. The V and J ends lost 0 bases and 7 bases, in that order; junction bases with no gene match: 8. Enrollment of patients from Seattle took place during active infection, with longitudinal follow-up. Study processing details: From reference gene primer amplification, estimates of nucleated cell counts were derived. Data came from immunoSEQ multiplex PCR; TCRdb stores just in-frame clones and leaves some out. That table is the source of V, J and clone size, and D and trimming were worked out from the DNA. The sample has around 480,000 clones; approximately 88% are singletons.

The chain couples TRBV7-9 to TRBJ2-1; 11 bases are shared with TRBD2. The clonotype was recovered from a woman aged 45-65 years with COVID-19, enrolled during active disease. Sequencing was done on a sample of peripheral blood. The CDR3, as DNA: TGTGCCAGCAGCTTAGCCGCACCGGGACTAGCGGTTAATGAGCAGTTCTTC. This codes for CASSLAAPGLAVNEQFF.